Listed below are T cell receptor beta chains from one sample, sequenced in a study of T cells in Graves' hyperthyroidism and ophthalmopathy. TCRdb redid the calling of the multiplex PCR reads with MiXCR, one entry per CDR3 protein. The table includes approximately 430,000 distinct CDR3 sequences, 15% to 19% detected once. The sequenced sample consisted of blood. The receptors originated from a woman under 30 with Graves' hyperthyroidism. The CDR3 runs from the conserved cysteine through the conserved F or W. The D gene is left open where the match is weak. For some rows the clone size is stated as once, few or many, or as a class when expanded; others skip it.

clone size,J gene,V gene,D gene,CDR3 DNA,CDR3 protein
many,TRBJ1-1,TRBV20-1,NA,TGCAGTGCTAGAGATCTGATAGAGAACACTGAAGCTTTCTTT,CSARDLIENTEAFF
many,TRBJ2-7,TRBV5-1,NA,TGCGCCAGCAGCGATTCTACAGGGTCTACTCCCTACGAGCAGTACTTC,CASSDSTGSTPYEQYF
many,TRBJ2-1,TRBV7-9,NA,TGTGCCAGCAGCTCAGGGAGTGAGCAGTTCTTC,CASSSGSEQFF
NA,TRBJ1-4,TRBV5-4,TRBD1,TGTGTCAGCAGCTCCGCGGGACAGGGGAATGAAAAACTGTTTTTT,CVSSSAGQGNEKLFF
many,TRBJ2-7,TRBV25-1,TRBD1,TGTGCCAGCAGCATGACAGGGCGCTCCTACGAGCAGTACTTC,CASSMTGRSYEQYF
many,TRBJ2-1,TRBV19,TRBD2,TGTGCCAGTAGTATCTCAGGACTAGCGGACTATCGCAATGAGCAGTTCTTC,CASSISGLADYRNEQFF
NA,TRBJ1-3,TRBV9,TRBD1,TGTGCCAGCAGCCCTCGACAGGGGGACGGAAACACCATATATTTT,CASSPRQGDGNTIYF
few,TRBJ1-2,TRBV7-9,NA,TGTGCCAGCAGCTACCCGGAGGAAAGCTATGGCTACACCTTC,CASSYPEESYGYTF
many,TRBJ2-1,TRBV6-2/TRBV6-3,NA,TGTGCCAGCAGCCGGAGGGGGGGGGCCGATGAGCAGTTCTTC,CASSRRGGADEQFF
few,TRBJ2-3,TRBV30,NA,TGTGCCTGGGATAAGGGCGTCATCACAGATACGCAGTATTTT,CAWDKGVITDTQYF
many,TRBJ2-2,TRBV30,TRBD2,TGTGCCTGGAGTGTACAACTAGCGGGCATGGGGGAGCTGTTTTTT,CAWSVQLAGMGELFF
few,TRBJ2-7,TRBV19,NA,TGTGCCAGTAGTTTCTCACAGAACTCCTACGAGCAGTACTTC,CASSFSQNSYEQYF
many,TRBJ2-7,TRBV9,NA,TGTGCCAGCAGCACCTGGGAGAGAGACTACGAGCAGTACTTC,CASSTWERDYEQYF
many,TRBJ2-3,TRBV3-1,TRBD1,TGTGCCAGCAGCCAAGGGACAGGGGGGCCAGATACGCAGTATTTT,CASSQGTGGPDTQYF
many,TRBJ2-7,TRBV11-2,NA,TGTGCCAGCAGCTTTGGGCACTCCTACGAGCAGTACTTC,CASSFGHSYEQYF
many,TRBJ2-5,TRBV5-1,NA,TGCGCCAGCAGCCGAAATACAGGGAGCCGGGAGACCCAGTACTTC,CASSRNTGSRETQYF
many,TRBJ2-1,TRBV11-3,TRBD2,TGTGCCAGCAGCCGGACTAGCGGGAGAGAAGAGCAGTTCTTC,CASSRTSGREEQFF
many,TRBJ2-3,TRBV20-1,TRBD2,TGCAGTGCCAGGGGGGTAGCGGGAGTGATAAGCACAGATACGCAGTATTTT,CSARGVAGVISTDTQYF
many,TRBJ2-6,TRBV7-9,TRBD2,TGTGCCAGCACCCCGGGGGGGGCAGGGGCCAACGTCCTGACTTTC,CASTPGGAGANVLTF
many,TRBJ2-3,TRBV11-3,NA,TGTGCCAGCAGCTTCCAAAGGGCAGATACGCAGTATTTT,CASSFQRADTQYF
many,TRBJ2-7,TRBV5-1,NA,TGCGCCAGCAGCCCTATTGGCCATCCTTACGAGCAGTACTTC,CASSPIGHPYEQYF
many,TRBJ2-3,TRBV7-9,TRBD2,TGTGCCAGCAGCCTTACTAGCGGGGGGGGACTTCGAGACACAGATACGCAGTATTTT,CASSLTSGGGLRDTDTQYF
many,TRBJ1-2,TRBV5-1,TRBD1,TGCGCCAGCAGCCCCTATCAGGGGGCGGTAGACGGCTACACCTTC,CASSPYQGAVDGYTF
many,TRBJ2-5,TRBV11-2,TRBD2,TGTGCCAGCAGCTTAGTAGGGACTAGCGGTTTGGAGACCCAGTACTTC,CASSLVGTSGLETQYF
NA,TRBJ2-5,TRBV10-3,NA,TGTGCCATCAGTGAAGGAATGGTGGGAGAGACCCAGTACTTC,CAISEGMVGETQYF
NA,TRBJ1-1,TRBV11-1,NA,TGTGCCAGCAGCTTAGCAGGGGGTTACACTGAAGCTTTCTTT,CASSLAGGYTEAFF
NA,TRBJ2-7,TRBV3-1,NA,TGTGCCAGCAGCCAAGAGGAGGGCACGTACTTC,CASSQEEGTYF
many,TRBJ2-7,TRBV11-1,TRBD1,TGTGCCAGCAGCTTAGAGGGACAGCCTATCCGGCAGTACTTC,CASSLEGQPIRQYF
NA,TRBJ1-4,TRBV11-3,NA,TGTGCCAGCAGCAACCCTCGGGAGGCTGATGAAAAACTGTTTTTT,CASSNPREADEKLFF
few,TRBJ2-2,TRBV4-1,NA,TGCGCCAGCAGCCGGCAAGGAGAAGGGCGGAACACCGGGGAGCTGTTTTTT,CASSRQGEGRNTGELFF
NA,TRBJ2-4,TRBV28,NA,TGTGCCAGCAGTCAGAGGTGGGGGTCGAAGAACATTCAGTACTTC,CASSQRWGSKNIQYF
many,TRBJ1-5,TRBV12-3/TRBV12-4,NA,TGTGCCAGCAGGGGAGGGTATAGCAATCAGCCCCAGCATTTT,CASRGGYSNQPQHF
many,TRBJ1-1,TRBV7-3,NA,TGTGCCAGCAGCTTATACGGCCTTTCCTACACTGAAGCTTTCTTT,CASSLYGLSYTEAFF
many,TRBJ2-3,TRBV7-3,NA,TGTGCCAGCAGCTTAACGGGGGATAATACGCAGTATTTT,CASSLTGDNTQYF
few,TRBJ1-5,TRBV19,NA,TGTGCCAGTAGTATACAGGGGAGCTATAGCAATCAGCCCCAGCATTTT,CASSIQGSYSNQPQHF